This TCR beta chain was sequenced in a study of B cell selection in AIRE deficiency. Findings and limits, study-wide: About 30% of healthy-shared Treg TCRbeta sequences appeared in patient Tconv cells. Shorter CDR3s marked shared Treg sequences, biased toward few non-templated insertions. With only TCRbeta sequenced, roughly 37% of shared healthy Treg sequences overlapped Tconv.

CD4+CD127+ cells were sorted as the conventional CD4 T cells. Comments on this clone: The antigen remains unidentified.

Trimming left V 1 base short and J 2 bases short, with 11 bases between. Germline V gene data show CDR1 as MNHEY and CDR2 as SMNVEV (reference sequence). This CDR3 comprises 16 residues. Under the authors' procedure: Conventional T cell pools: about 99,000 distinct patient, 130,000 to 150,000 donor TCRbeta sequences. Produced via immunoSEQ multiplex PCR; TCRdb's table is partial and in-frame only. V and J calls and clone size are those listed in that table; D and trimming were worked out from the DNA. The table has roughly 24,000 clones, approximately 96% seen once. The TCR originated in a human donor in good health. V is TRBV27 and J is TRBJ2-2, with D perhaps TRBD1 (6 bases). Input material: CD4+CD127+ conventional T cells sorted from PBMCs. The CDR3 region has the DNA TGTGCCAGCAGTTTATTGGACAGCCGTAACACCGGGGAGCTGTTTTTT. This codes for CASSLLDSRNTGELFF.